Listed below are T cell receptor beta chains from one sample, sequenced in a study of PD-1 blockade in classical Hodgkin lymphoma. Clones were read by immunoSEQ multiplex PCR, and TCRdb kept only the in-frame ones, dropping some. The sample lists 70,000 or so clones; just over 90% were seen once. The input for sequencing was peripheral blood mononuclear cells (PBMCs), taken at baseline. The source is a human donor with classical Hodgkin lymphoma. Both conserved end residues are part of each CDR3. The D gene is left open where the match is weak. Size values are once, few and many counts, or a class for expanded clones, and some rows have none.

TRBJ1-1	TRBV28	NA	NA	CASSLFGTEAFF	TGTGCCAGCAGTTTATTCGGCACTGAAGCTTTCTTT
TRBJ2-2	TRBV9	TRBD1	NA	CASSVSGTGTYTGELFF	TGTGCCAGCAGCGTATCCGGGACAGGGACCTACACCGGGGAGCTGTTTTTT
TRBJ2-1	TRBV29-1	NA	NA	CSADSRSYNEQFF	TGCAGCGCAGACTCCCGCTCCTACAATGAGCAGTTCTTC
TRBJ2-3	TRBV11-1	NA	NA	CASSLSSAGNTDTQYF	TGTGCCAGCAGCTTGTCTAGTGCCGGTAACACAGATACGCAGTATTTT
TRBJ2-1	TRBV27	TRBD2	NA	CATSAGLANNEQFF	TGTGCCACCTCTGCGGGACTAGCGAACAATGAGCAGTTCTTC
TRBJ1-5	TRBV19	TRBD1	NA	CASSILETGAQYSNQPQHF	TGTGCCAGTAGTATCTTGGAGACAGGGGCGCAATATAGCAATCAGCCCCAGCATTTT
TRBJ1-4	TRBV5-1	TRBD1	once	CASSLGQGLATNEKLFF	TGCGCCAGCAGCTTGGGACAGGGCCTAGCAACTAATGAAAAACTGTTTTTT
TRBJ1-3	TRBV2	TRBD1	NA	CASSGQGTAGNTIYF	TGTGCCAGCAGTGGACAGGGGACGGCTGGAAACACCATATATTTT
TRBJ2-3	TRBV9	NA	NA	CASSVAISGYTDTQYF	TGTGCCAGCAGCGTAGCTATCAGCGGATACACAGATACGCAGTATTTT
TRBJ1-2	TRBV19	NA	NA	CASSIRDTYGYTF	TGTGCCAGTAGTATCCGGGACACCTATGGCTACACCTTC
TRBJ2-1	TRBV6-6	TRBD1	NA	CASRAGGFNEQFF	TGTGCCAGCAGGGCAGGGGGATTCAATGAGCAGTTCTTC
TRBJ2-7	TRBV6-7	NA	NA	CAREQSYEQYF	TGTGCCAGGGAACAGTCCTACGAGCAGTACTTC
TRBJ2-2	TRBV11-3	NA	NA	CASSFTDTGELFF	TGTGCCAGCAGCTTTACTGATACCGGGGAGCTGTTTTTT
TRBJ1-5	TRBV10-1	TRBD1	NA	CASSEDRAGQPQHF	TGCGCCAGCAGTGAGGACAGGGCGGGACAGCCCCAGCATTTT
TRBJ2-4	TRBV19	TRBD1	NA	CATSGTGVNIQYF	TGTGCCACCTCAGGGACAGGGGTTAACATTCAGTACTTC
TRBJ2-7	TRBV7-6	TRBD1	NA	CASSFDRGAYEQYF	TGTGCCAGCAGCTTCGACAGGGGGGCCTACGAGCAGTACTTC
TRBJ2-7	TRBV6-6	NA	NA	CASRQQGGPYEQYF	TGTGCCAGCAGACAACAGGGAGGACCCTACGAGCAGTACTTC
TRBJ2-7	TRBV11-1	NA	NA	CASSQTGLRDEQYF	TGTGCCAGCAGCCAAACAGGGCTCCGAGACGAGCAGTACTTC
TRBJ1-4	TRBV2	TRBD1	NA	CASSEETGTIEKLFF	TGTGCCAGCAGTGAAGAGACAGGGACGATTGAAAAACTGTTTTTT
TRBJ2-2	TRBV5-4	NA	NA	CASSLLRGADTGELFF	TGTGCCAGCAGCCTACTAAGGGGCGCAGACACCGGGGAGCTGTTTTTT
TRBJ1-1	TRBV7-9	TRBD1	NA	CASSEHEQGRDTEAFF	TGTGCCAGCAGCGAACATGAACAGGGGAGGGACACTGAAGCTTTCTTT
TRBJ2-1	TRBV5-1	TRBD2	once	CASRLAGGSYNEQFF	TGCGCCAGCAGGTTAGCGGGAGGGAGTTACAATGAGCAGTTCTTC
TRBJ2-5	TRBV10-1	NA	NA	CASIGPINQETQYF	TGCGCCAGCATAGGCCCAATAAACCAAGAGACCCAGTACTTC
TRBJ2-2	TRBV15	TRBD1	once	CATYSTGAYTGELFF	TGTGCCACCTATTCGACAGGGGCCTACACCGGGGAGCTGTTTTTT
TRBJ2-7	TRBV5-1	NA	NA	CASSLGDIYEQYF	TGCGCCAGCAGCCTGGGGGACATCTACGAGCAGTACTTC
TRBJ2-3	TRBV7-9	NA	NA	CASSYEGDTNTQYF	TGTGCCAGCAGCTACGAGGGGGACACGAATACGCAGTATTTT
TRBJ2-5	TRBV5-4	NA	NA	CASSNIARTEFQETQYF	TGTGCCAGCAGCAACATCGCTAGGACAGAATTCCAAGAGACCCAGTACTTC
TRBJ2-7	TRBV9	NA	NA	CASGGAGEQYF	TGTGCCAGTGGGGGAGCGGGCGAGCAGTACTTC
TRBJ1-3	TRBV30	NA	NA	CAWSVLGEFRKDVFSGNTIYF	TGTGCCTGGAGTGTACTTGGAGAGTTCCGTAAGGACGTCTTTTCGGGAAACACCATATATTTT
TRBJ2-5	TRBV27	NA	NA	CASSLSRRGETQYF	TGTGCCAGCAGTTTATCCCGAAGAGGAGAGACCCAGTACTTC
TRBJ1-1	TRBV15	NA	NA	CATSRDGVGSEAFF	TGTGCCACCAGCAGAGACGGGGTAGGATCTGAAGCTTTCTTT
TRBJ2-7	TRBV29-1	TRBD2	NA	CSVEEGLRGGNEQYF	TGCAGCGTTGAAGAGGGCCTACGGGGGGGCAACGAGCAGTACTTC
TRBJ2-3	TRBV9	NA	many	CASSDGLPTDTQYF	TGTGCCAGCAGCGATGGACTACCCACAGATACGCAGTATTTT